One sample yielded the 26 T cell receptor beta chains listed below, sequenced in a study of blood T cell repertoires in COVID-19 (dated by TCRdb to the early 2020s). The library relied on the immunoSEQ multiplex PCR assay. This is the immuneACCESS table as TCRdb keeps it, with only in-frame sequences that have V and J called. A part of the clones is gone; compared with another copy, unresolved V genes explain less than half, and the rest is unexplained. A total of 150,000 or so clones appear in this sample, 65% to 90% of them only once. The ten largest make up about 8.2% of the sample. Material: peripheral blood. The receptors were sampled from a man aged 55 to 70 with acute or convalescent COVID-19.

The gene calls are TRBV3-1 (or the pseudogene TRBV3-2) and TRBJ2-1, with 8 bases that match TRBD2. Losses at the gene ends were 1 base for V and 6 bases for J; bases not matched to a gene: 8. The CDR3 has 16 amino acids. Germline V gives CDR1 LGHDT, CDR2 YNNKEL (reference sequence). The CDR3 loop is CASSQGAGGVTNEQFF. The CDR3 DNA is TGTGCCAGCAGCCAAGGGGCGGGAGGCGTAACCAATGAGCAGTTCTTC.

This chain uses TRBV19 with TRBJ1-3; D remains unclear. The V and J ends lost 3 bases and 1 base respectively, with 10 bases between them. The V gene's germline CDR1 is LNHDA and CDR2 SQIVND (reference sequence). This CDR3 spans 15 amino acids. This chain's CDR3 is CASSIGQTSGNTIYF. The CDR3 coding sequence is TGTGCCAGTAGTATCGGTCAGACATCTGGAAACACCATATATTTT.

This clone showed up just a few times. The chain combines TRBV27 with TRBJ1-4, with TRBD1 identical over 12 bases. The junction had 4 bases not matched to a gene; V was cut back by 5 bases and J by 6 bases. The CDR3 runs 15 residues. Germline V gene data show CDR1 as MNHEY and CDR2 as SMNVEV (reference sequence). In DNA form, the CDR3 reads TGTGCCAGCAGTCCGGGACAGGGGGCTCATGAAAAACTGTTTTTT. Encoded protein: CASSPGQGAHEKLFF.

In the case of this clone: One junction end disagrees with the germline gene, perhaps due to a read error. This CDR3 reads CASSGQRPNTEAFF. The CDR3 bases are TGTGCCAGTAGTGGACAGCGCCCGAACACGGAAGCTTTCTTT. The genes are TRBV19 and TRBJ1-1, with D possibly TRBD1 on 6 matching bases. The CDR3 is 14 amino acids. Germline values: CDR1 LNHDA, CDR2 SQIVND (reference sequence).

In regard to this clone: Other DNA sequences of this sample code for an identical CDR3. The V call is TRBV28, the J call TRBJ1-4; D is undetermined. This CDR3 region has 12 residues. Between the trimmed V and J ends, which lost 2 bases and 6 bases, there was a span of 4 bases. The germline V gene encodes CDR1 MDHEN and CDR2 SYDVKM. The CDR3 region has the DNA TGTGCCAGCAGTTTACCTCATGAAAAACTGTTTTTT. Translation gives CASSLPHEKLFF.

V and J are TRBV19 and TRBJ1-5; 7 bases are shared with TRBD1. Losses at the gene ends were 7 bases for V and 6 bases for J; bases not matched to a gene: 6. The CDR3 has 13 residues. Germline-derived CDR1 and CDR2 are LNHDA and SQIVND (reference sequence). The CDR3 loop is CASMDRRGQPQHF. CDR3 nucleotide sequence: TGTGCCAGTATGGACAGGAGGGGTCAGCCCCAGCATTTT.

The gene calls are TRBV7-9 and TRBJ2-3; perhaps TRBD2 as D (6 bases). Looked up from germline, CDR1 is SEHNR and CDR2 is FQNEAQ (reference sequence). Trimming removed 3 bases from V and 3 bases from J, with 16 bases in between. The CDR3 extends over 16 amino acids. The CDR3 loop reads CASSFAPATRTDTQYF. The CDR3, as DNA: TGTGCCAGCAGCTTTGCTCCGGCGACTAGGACAGATACGCAGTATTTT.

This clone has more than one count but fewer than ten. V and J are TRBV3-1 (or the pseudogene TRBV3-2) and TRBJ2-1, with D possibly TRBD2 on 6 matching bases. Germline V lookup: CDR1 LGHDT, CDR2 YNNKEL (reference sequence). The V end lost 3 bases, the J end lost 8 bases, and 14 bases lay between the germline ends. The CDR3 length is 14 residues. In DNA form, the CDR3 reads TGTGCCAGCAGCCAGGCGTCTAGCGCTGATGAGCAGTTCTTC. This sequence encodes CASSQASSADEQFF.

This chain joins TRBV27 and TRBJ1-5, with TRBD1 as a possible D gene (5 bases). The germline V gene has CDR1 MNHEY and CDR2 SMNVEV (reference sequence). V shed 8 bases and J shed 2 bases, with 16 bases lying between them. This CDR3 is 15 amino acids long. The CDR3 spells CASSMGGIRNQPQHF. DNA of the CDR3: TGTGCCAGCTCTATGGGGGGGATACGCAATCAGCCCCAGCATTTT.

The CDR3 nucleotides read TGTGCCAGCAGCAAAACCCCGGCGGGTTCCGGCGAGCAGTACTTC. Amino acids: CASSKTPAGSGEQYF. The J gene is TRBJ2-7, the V gene TRBV9; weak D call: TRBD2 (5 bases). Germline values: CDR1 SGDLS, CDR2 YYNGEE. V lost 4 bases and J 6 bases, leaving 20 bases between the germline ends. The CDR3 is 15 amino acids.

The V and J genes are TRBV5-1 and TRBJ2-3, with a possible D match to TRBD1 (5 bases). The germline CDR1 and CDR2 sequences are SGHRS and YFSETQ. The CDR3 is made up of 15 amino acids. V lost 2 bases, J lost 6 bases, and 16 bases lay in between. The DNA for the CDR3 is TGCGCCAGCAGCTTTGGAGCAGGGCGACTGGATACGCAGTATTTT. It encodes CASSFGAGRLDTQYF.

This sequence joins TRBV6-2 or TRBV6-3 and TRBJ1-2, with D unresolved. Trimming took 2 bases from V and 1 from J, leaving 8 bases between them. This CDR3 is 14 amino acids long. CDR1 is MNHEY and CDR2 is SVGEGT in the germline V gene. The CDR3 region has the DNA TGTGCCAGCAGTTACGTGCGGGATAACTATGGCTACACCTTC. Protein product: CASSYVRDNYGYTF.

This chain uses TRBV28 with TRBJ2-3; 8 bases are a match to TRBD1. The CDR3 is 14 residues long. The germline gives CDR1 MDHEN, CDR2 SYDVKM. J was trimmed by 4 bases and V by 6 bases; bases with no gene match: 6. The CDR3: CASSRDRGPDTQYF. The CDR3 nucleotides are TGTGCCAGCAGCCGCGACAGGGGTCCAGATACGCAGTATTTT.

The genes are TRBV27 and TRBJ2-7, with 15 nucleotides matching TRBD2. After removal of 6 bases from V and 7 bases from J, the junction contained 7 bases not matched to a gene. The germline CDR1 and CDR2 sequences are MNHEY and SMNVEV (reference sequence). This CDR3 has 15 residues. The CDR3 reads CASSRGLAGGREQYF. The CDR3 region has the DNA TGTGCCAGCAGCCGCGGACTAGCGGGAGGGCGGGAGCAGTACTTC.

This chain uses TRBV27 with TRBJ2-3, with 13 bases lining up with TRBD2. The CDR3 has 19 amino acids. The germline V gene encodes CDR1 MNHEY and CDR2 SMNVEV (reference sequence). J was trimmed by 2 bases and V by 7 bases; bases with no gene match: 15. The CDR3 spells CASTKTSGRTEGITDTQYF. The CDR3 nucleotides read TGTGCCAGCACCAAGACTAGCGGGAGGACTGAGGGAATCACAGATACGCAGTATTTT.

The CDR3: CASTQQGLRVNEQFF. The CDR3 DNA follows: TGTGCCAGCACCCAGCAGGGGTTAAGGGTAAATGAGCAGTTCTTC. J is TRBJ2-1 and V is TRBV7-3; a weak D match, TRBD1 (6 bases). The CDR3 length is 15 residues. With 7 bases removed from V and 7 bases from J, the gap between germline ends came to 20 bases. CDR1 SGHTA and CDR2 FQGTGA come from the germline V gene.

About this clone itself: This same CDR3 is encoded by further DNA sequences in the sample. The chain is built from TRBV29-1 and TRBJ1-1, with TRBD1 as a possible D gene (5 bases). V was trimmed by 4 bases and J by 2 bases, leaving 8 bases between them. The CDR3 totals 12 residues. The germline V gene has CDR1 SQVTM and CDR2 ANQGSEA. For the CDR3, the DNA is TGCAGCGTTGCAAGGGGCAACACTGAAGCTTTCTTT. It codes for CSVARGNTEAFF.

This chain joins TRBV18 and TRBJ2-2, with D possibly matching TRBD1 (5 bases). The CDR3 has 16 residues. CDR1 is KGHSH and CDR2 is LQKENI in the germline V gene. The germline V and J ends were trimmed by 0 bases and 4 bases, with 12 bases remaining between them. The CDR3 coding sequence is TGTGCCAGCTCACCACCCCAGGGTAGTCCCACCGGGGAGCTGTTTTTT. It encodes CASSPPQGSPTGELFF.

This clone was seen only a few times. This chain links TRBV30 with TRBJ1-1; D ambiguous. The length of the CDR3 is 12 residues. Germline loops: CDR1 GTSNPN, CDR2 SVGIG (reference sequence). V was pared by 0 bases and J by 6 bases, with 8 bases between. DNA of the CDR3: TGTGCCTGGAGTGTCGAAGGAGCTGAAGCTTTCTTT. Protein sequence: CAWSVEGAEAFF. The full variable domain, rest sourced from reference TRBV30 and TRBJ1-1, is SQTIHQWPATLVQPVGSPLSLECTVEGTSNPNLYWYRQAAGRGLQLLFYSVGIGQISSEVPQNLSASRPQDRQFILSSKKLLLSDSGFYLCAWSVEGAEAFFGQGTRLTVV.

The V call is TRBV5-4, the J call TRBJ1-4, with no clear D. V was clipped by 2 bases and J by 0 bases, with 11 bases between them. The CDR3 has 16 residues. Germline V CDR1 and CDR2: SGHNT, YYREEE (reference sequence). CDR3 nucleotide sequence: TGTGCCAGCAGCTTTAATGGACTGTCAACTAATGAAAAACTGTTTTTT. Translated: CASSFNGLSTNEKLFF.

The sample holds one count of this clone. V and J are TRBV3-1 (or the pseudogene TRBV3-2) and TRBJ2-2; 10 bases align to TRBD2. CDR3 size: 16 residues. CDR1 is LGHDT, CDR2 YNNKEL, per germline (reference sequence). The ends lost 1 base at V and 4 bases at J; junction bases unmatched: 3. The CDR3 region is CASSQVAGGGTGELFF. The CDR3 DNA reads TGTGCCAGCAGCCAAGTAGCGGGAGGTGGCACCGGGGAGCTGTTTTTT.

This chain links TRBV28 with TRBJ1-6, with a possible D match to TRBD1 (5 bases). The V gene lost 2 bases and the J gene lost 10 bases, with 15 bases spanning the gap. Germline CDR1 MDHEN, CDR2 SYDVKM. The CDR3 is 15 amino acids. CDR3 protein: CASSLLRQGGSPLHF. DNA for the CDR3: TGTGCCAGCAGTTTACTCCGGCAGGGAGGCTCACCCCTCCACTTT.

This rearrangement joins TRBV19 to TRBJ1-1, with D perhaps matching TRBD1 (5 bases). Germline CDR1 LNHDA, CDR2 SQIVND (reference sequence). There are 14 residues in the CDR3. Trimming removed 3 bases from V and 0 bases from J, with 8 bases in between. The CDR3: CASSMVGVNTEAFF. The CDR3 coding sequence is TGTGCCAGTAGTATGGTAGGGGTGAACACTGAAGCTTTCTTT.

The chain links TRBV28 to TRBJ1-6; no clear D gene. The V gene's germline CDR1 is MDHEN and CDR2 SYDVKM. This CDR3 contains 15 residues. Trimming left V 3 bases short and J 15 bases short, with 21 bases between. CDR3: CASSFAGQAVFDLHF. Written as DNA, the CDR3 is TGTGCCAGCAGTTTCGCTGGGCAGGCCGTCTTCGACCTCCACTTT.

This rearrangement joins TRBV4-2 to TRBJ2-6, with D perhaps matching TRBD1 (5 bases). The ends were cut back, 3 bases at V and 0 bases at J, with 12 bases in the middle. The CDR3 sequence is 17 residues long. Germline loops: CDR1 LGHNA, CDR2 YNFKEQ. The CDR3 region has the DNA TGTGCCAGCAGCCAGCCCGACAGCTTCTCTGGGGCCAACGTCCTGACTTTC. This gives the protein CASSQPDSFSGANVLTF.

The V call is TRBV13, the J call TRBJ1-5, with 11 bases identical to TRBD1. Unmatched junction bases numbered 6, after V lost 5 bases and J lost 6 bases. The CDR3 spans 15 residues. Germline V gives CDR1 PRHDT, CDR2 FYEKMQ (reference sequence). This CDR3 is CASSRGQGAVQPQHF. CDR3 DNA: TGTGCCAGCAGCCGAGGACAGGGGGCGGTTCAGCCCCAGCATTTT.